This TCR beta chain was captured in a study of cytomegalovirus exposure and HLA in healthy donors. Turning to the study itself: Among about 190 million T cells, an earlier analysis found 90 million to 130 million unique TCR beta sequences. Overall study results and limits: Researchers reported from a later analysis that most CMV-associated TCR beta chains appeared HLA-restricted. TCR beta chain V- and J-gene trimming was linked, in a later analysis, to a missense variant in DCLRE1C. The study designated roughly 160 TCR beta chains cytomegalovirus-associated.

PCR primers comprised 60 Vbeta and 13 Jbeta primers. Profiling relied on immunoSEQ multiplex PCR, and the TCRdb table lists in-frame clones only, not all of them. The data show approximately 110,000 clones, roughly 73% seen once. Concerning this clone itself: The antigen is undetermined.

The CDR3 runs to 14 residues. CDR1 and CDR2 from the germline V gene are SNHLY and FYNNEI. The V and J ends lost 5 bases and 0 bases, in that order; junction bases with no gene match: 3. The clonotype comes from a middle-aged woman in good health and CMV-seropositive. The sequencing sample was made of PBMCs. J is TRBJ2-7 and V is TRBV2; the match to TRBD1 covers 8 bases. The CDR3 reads CASSKDRDSYEQYF. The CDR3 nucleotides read TGTGCCAGCAGTAAGGACAGGGACTCCTACGAGCAGTACTTC.